This TCR beta chain was observed in a study of T-cell reconstitution after alpha-beta-depleted transplantation in children. Researchers prepared the TCRbeta library using unique molecular identifiers, the study reports. One entry per CDR3 protein, called by TCRdb with MiXCR from the PCR reads. The repertoire holds about 480,000 distinct CDR3 sequences, around 13% seen once, with about 5.4% in the top ten. The germline V gene has CDR1 SQVTM and CDR2 ANQGSEA. This CDR3 is built from 14 residues. The V gene lost 6 bases and the J gene lost 1 base, with 14 bases spanning the gap. The clonotype originates from a human donor who donated a stem cell graft to a child with combined immunodeficiency. The gene calls are TRBV29-1 and TRBJ2-3; TRBD2 might be the D (5 bases). This specimen consisted of PBMCs from the stem cell graft donor, obtained from the stem cell graft. CDR3 in amino acids: CSVGWEWGTDTQYF. CDR3 DNA: TGCAGCGTGGGGTGGGAGTGGGGCACAGATACGCAGTATTTT.